Listed below are T cell receptor beta chains from one sample, sequenced in a study of regulatory T cells in long-lasting Graves disease. TCRdb analysed the multiplex PCR reads with MiXCR anew, one entry per CDR3 protein. In the table there are 350,000 to 450,000 distinct CDR3 sequences, approximately 25% of which are singletons. This specimen was peripheral blood mononuclear cells (PBMCs), taken when the disease was refractory, from a patient treated with antithyroid drugs. Receptors originate from a woman in her 40s with Graves disease. The CDR3 runs from the conserved cysteine through the conserved F or W. The D gene is left open where the match is weak. Some rows mark clone size as missing; the rest say once, few, many or name a class of expanded clone.

V gene: TRBV28
J gene: TRBJ2-7
D gene: TRBD1
clone size: many
CDR3 protein: CASSSGTGTFYEQYF
CDR3 DNA: TGTGCCAGCAGTTCGGGGACAGGGACCTTCTACGAGCAGTACTTC

V gene: TRBV7-9
J gene: TRBJ2-4
D gene: TRBD2
clone size: few
CDR3 protein: CASSRAGGAKNIQYF
CDR3 DNA: TGTGCCAGCAGCCGCGCGGGGGGAGCCAAAAACATTCAGTACTTC

V gene: TRBV5-6
J gene: TRBJ2-5
D gene: -
clone size: few
CDR3 protein: CASSLGRGGTQYF
CDR3 DNA: TGTGCCAGCAGCCTAGGACGAGGGGGGACCCAGTACTTC

V gene: TRBV7-3
J gene: TRBJ2-7
D gene: -
clone size: few
CDR3 protein: CASSYDYSEQYF
CDR3 DNA: TGTGCCAGCAGCTATGACTATTCCGAGCAGTACTTC

V gene: TRBV28
J gene: TRBJ2-5
D gene: TRBD2
clone size: -
CDR3 protein: CASSLKLGLAGETQYF
CDR3 DNA: TGTGCCAGCAGTTTAAAATTGGGACTAGCGGGAGAGACCCAGTACTTC

V gene: TRBV12-3/TRBV12-4
J gene: TRBJ2-5
D gene: TRBD1
clone size: many
CDR3 protein: CASSFNRDRGFQTQYF
CDR3 DNA: TGTGCCAGCAGTTTTAACCGGGACAGGGGGTTTCAGACCCAGTACTTC

V gene: TRBV20-1
J gene: TRBJ2-7
D gene: TRBD2
clone size: many
CDR3 protein: CSALPGRTYEQYF
CDR3 DNA: TGCAGTGCCCTACCCGGGAGGACCTACGAGCAGTACTTC

V gene: TRBV29-1
J gene: TRBJ2-1
D gene: -
clone size: -
CDR3 protein: CSVDALASYNEQFF
CDR3 DNA: TGCAGCGTTGATGCCTTAGCGAGCTACAATGAGCAGTTCTTC

V gene: TRBV6-1
J gene: TRBJ1-6
D gene: TRBD1
clone size: few
CDR3 protein: CASSTDRGNNSPLHF
CDR3 DNA: TGTGCCAGCAGTACGGACAGGGGTAATAATTCACCCCTCCACTTT

V gene: TRBV5-1
J gene: TRBJ2-2
D gene: TRBD1
clone size: few
CDR3 protein: CASSFEGAFAGELFF
CDR3 DNA: TGCGCCAGCAGCTTCGAGGGGGCCTTCGCCGGGGAGCTGTTTTTT

V gene: TRBV5-1
J gene: TRBJ1-1
D gene: -
clone size: many
CDR3 protein: CASSLGRPNTEAFF
CDR3 DNA: TGCGCCAGCAGCTTGGGCAGGCCGAACACTGAAGCTTTCTTT

V gene: TRBV9
J gene: TRBJ2-5
D gene: -
clone size: many
CDR3 protein: CASSAATGVVGSDQETQYF
CDR3 DNA: TGTGCCAGCAGCGCCGCGACCGGGGTCGTGGGGAGCGACCAAGAGACCCAGTACTTC

V gene: TRBV20-1
J gene: TRBJ2-3
D gene: -
clone size: -
CDR3 protein: CSARMRVTDTQYF
CDR3 DNA: TGCAGTGCGAGAATGCGAGTCACAGATACGCAGTATTTT

V gene: TRBV29-1
J gene: TRBJ1-1
D gene: TRBD1
clone size: -
CDR3 protein: CSVEAGTDKAFF
CDR3 DNA: TGCAGCGTTGAAGCCGGGACAGACAAAGCTTTCTTT

V gene: TRBV5-1
J gene: TRBJ2-7
D gene: TRBD1
clone size: -
CDR3 protein: CASRASGQPYEQYF
CDR3 DNA: TGTGCCAGCAGGGCATCGGGACAGCCCTACGAGCAGTACTTC

V gene: TRBV5-1
J gene: TRBJ2-2
D gene: TRBD2
clone size: -
CDR3 protein: CASSLGLAGGWTGELFF
CDR3 DNA: TGCGCCAGCAGCTTGGGGCTAGCGGGTGGCTGGACCGGGGAGCTGTTTTTT